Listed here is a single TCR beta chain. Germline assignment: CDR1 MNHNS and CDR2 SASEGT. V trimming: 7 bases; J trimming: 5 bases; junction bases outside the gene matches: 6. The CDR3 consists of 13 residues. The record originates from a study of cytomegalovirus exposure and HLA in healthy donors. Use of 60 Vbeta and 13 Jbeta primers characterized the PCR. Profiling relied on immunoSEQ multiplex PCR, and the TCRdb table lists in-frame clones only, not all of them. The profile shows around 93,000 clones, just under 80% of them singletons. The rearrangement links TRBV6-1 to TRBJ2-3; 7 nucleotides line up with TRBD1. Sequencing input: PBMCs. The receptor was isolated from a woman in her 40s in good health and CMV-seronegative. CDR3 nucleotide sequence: TGTGCCAGCATTAGAGACAGGGAAGATACGCAGTATTTT. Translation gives CASIRDREDTQYF.